Listed below are T cell receptor beta chains from one sample, sequenced in a study of T-cell reconstitution after alpha-beta-depleted transplantation in children. MiXCR was run by TCRdb on the PCR reads, yielding one entry per CDR3 protein. The repertoire holds about 3,300 distinct CDR3 sequences, with over 20% as singletons. The source material was PBMCs, mostly from graft donor cells, sampled 60 days after TCRalphabeta/CD19-depleted stem cell transplant. All receptors come from a male patient under 10 years old who had a stem cell transplant for acute lymphoblastic leukemia, so the T cells may come from the graft donor. Each CDR3 is given with its conserved first and last residue. D genes are given only for firm matches. Rows give clone size only sometimes, using once, few, many, or a class for an expanded clone.

CDR3nt	CDR3aa	v_gene	len	j_gene	d_gene	abundance
TGCGCCAGCAGTCTTCTAGCGGGGACCGACAATGAGCAGTTCTTC	CASSLLAGTDNEQFF	TRBV5-1	15	TRBJ2-1	TRBD2	hyperexpanded
TGTGCCAGCAGTGAAGCTCCCAACCTCTACGAGCAGTACTTC	CASSEAPNLYEQYF	TRBV2	14	TRBJ2-7	-	few
TGCGCCAGCAGCTTGGTTCGCCCAGGGGGTTTAATTCGGAATTACAATGAGCAGTTCTTC	CASSLVRPGGLIRNYNEQFF	TRBV5-1	20	TRBJ2-1	TRBD1	many
TGTGCCAGCAGCTTCAGGGGGCGCGGGGGCTCCTACAATGAGCAGTTCTTC	CASSFRGRGGSYNEQFF	TRBV5-6	17	TRBJ2-1	-	many
TGTGCCAGCAGCTTTTCCCGGGTGGGGCGCGGGAGCTCCTACGAGCAGTACTTC	CASSFSRVGRGSSYEQYF	TRBV11-3	18	TRBJ2-7	TRBD2	many
TGTGCCAGCAGCTTGTTCCGCGGGAGGGCCGACAGTGAGCAGTTCTTC	CASSLFRGRADSEQFF	TRBV5-4	16	TRBJ2-1	TRBD2	-
TGCGCCAGCAGCCAAGATTTTCCGGGCGGCCCCTACGAGCAGTACTTC	CASSQDFPGGPYEQYF	TRBV4-3	16	TRBJ2-7	-	many
TGTGCCAGCAGCTTCACGGGGGATACGCAGTATTTT	CASSFTGDTQYF	TRBV7-9	12	TRBJ2-3	-	medium-sized
TGTGCCAGCAGCTTAGCTGGGACAGTGACTTATGGCTACACCTTC	CASSLAGTVTYGYTF	TRBV7-2	15	TRBJ1-2	TRBD1	many
TGTGCCAGCAGCCCGGGGCTGAGCGTTGTGACAGATACGCAGTATTTT	CASSPGLSVVTDTQYF	TRBV12-3/TRBV12-4	16	TRBJ2-3	-	-
TGTGCCAGCAGCTTAGTGGGCAGGTCCTACGAGCAGTACTTC	CASSLVGRSYEQYF	TRBV7-9	14	TRBJ2-7	-	many
TGTGCCAGCAGCTTAGACAGGGAGGATGAGCAGTTCTTC	CASSLDREDEQFF	TRBV7-2	13	TRBJ2-1	-	many
TGTGCCAGCAGCTGCCGAAACTCCGGCGGGGAGACCCAGTACTTC	CASSCRNSGGETQYF	TRBV12-1	15	TRBJ2-5	-	medium-sized
TGTGCCAGCAGCTCCGGACAAATGAACACTGAAGCTTTCTTT	CASSSGQMNTEAFF	TRBV7-8	14	TRBJ1-1	-	many
TGTGCCAGCAGCCAACAGAACTATGGCTACACCTTC	CASSQQNYGYTF	TRBV4-2	12	TRBJ1-2	-	medium-sized
TGTGCCAGCAGCGAGGGACTAGCGGGAGTAGTTACCGGGGAGCTGTTTTTT	CASSEGLAGVVTGELFF	TRBV9	17	TRBJ2-2	TRBD2	many
TGCGCCAGCAGCCAAGTAGCTAGCGGGATGTACACCGGGGAGCTGTTTTTT	CASSQVASGMYTGELFF	TRBV4-1	17	TRBJ2-2	TRBD2	medium-sized
TGTGCCAGCAGCCCCGGTCCGGGGGAGAGGGGGTCAGATACGCAGTATTTT	CASSPGPGERGSDTQYF	TRBV13	17	TRBJ2-3	-	-
TGCAGCGCCTCAGGGTGGTCCCAGCATTTT	CSASGWSQHF	TRBV29-1	10	TRBJ1-5	-	many
TGTGCCAGCAGCTTCCATCGGTTTGGCCACAGGCGAGGGAACTATGGCTACACCTTC	CASSFHRFGHRRGNYGYTF	TRBV11-1	19	TRBJ1-2	-	many
TGTGCCAGTAGTCCTGGACAGGGGGCGGGTAATGAGCAGTTCTTC	CASSPGQGAGNEQFF	TRBV19	15	TRBJ2-1	TRBD1	many
TGTGCCAGCAGCGCCAGGGGGCGCCAGTACTTC	CASSARGRQYF	TRBV9	11	TRBJ2-7	TRBD1	many